Below, 2 T cell receptor beta chains from the same sample are listed, as sequenced in a study of T cells in Graves' hyperthyroidism and ophthalmopathy. Authors of the study amplified TCR beta CDR3 regions from RNA transcripts. When the TCR CDR3 underwent first-round RT-PCR, the HTBI primer set was used. TCRdb independently ran MiXCR on the multiplex PCR reads; one entry per CDR3 protein. The repertoire holds 370,000 or so distinct CDR3 sequences, with roughly 13% as singletons. Source material: blood. These receptors originate from a man aged 25-45 years with Graves' hyperthyroidism that later progressed to Graves' ophthalmopathy.

This clonotype was observed a handful of times. This chain joins TRBV6-2 or TRBV6-3 and TRBJ2-5; D is unclear. The germline gives CDR1 MNHEY, CDR2 SVGEGT. The CDR3 covers 15 residues. The germline V and J ends were trimmed by 2 bases and 4 bases, with 14 bases remaining between them. As DNA, the CDR3 is TGTGCCAGCAGTTACCCCAGAACCGTGGGAGAGACCCAGTACTTC. It codes for CASSYPRTVGETQYF.

This clonotype was seen a few times. The gene calls are TRBV27 and TRBJ2-1, with 8 nucleotides matching TRBD2. In germline, CDR1 is MNHEY, CDR2 SMNVEV (reference sequence). Unmatched junction bases numbered 2, after V lost 4 bases and J lost 3 bases. The CDR3 is made up of 14 amino acids. CDR3 sequence reads: CASSSGGVYNEQFF. CDR3 in DNA: TGTGCCAGCAGTTCCGGGGGGGTCTACAATGAGCAGTTCTTC.